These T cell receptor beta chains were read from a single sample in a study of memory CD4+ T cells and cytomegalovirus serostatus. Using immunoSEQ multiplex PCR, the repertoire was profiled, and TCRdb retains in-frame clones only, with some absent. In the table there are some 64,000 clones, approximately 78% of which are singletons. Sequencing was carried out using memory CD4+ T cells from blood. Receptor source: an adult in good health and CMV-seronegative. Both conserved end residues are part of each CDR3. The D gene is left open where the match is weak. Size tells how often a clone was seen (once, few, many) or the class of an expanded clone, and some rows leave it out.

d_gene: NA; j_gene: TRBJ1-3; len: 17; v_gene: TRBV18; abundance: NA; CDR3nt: TGTGCCAGCGAAACAGCCTCCAGAAGGGGCGGTGGAAACACCATATATTTT; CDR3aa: CASETASRRGGGNTIYF
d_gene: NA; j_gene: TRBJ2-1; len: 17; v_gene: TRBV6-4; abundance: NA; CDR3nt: TGTGCCAGCAGTCAAAGCTTTTCAGGGAGCTCCTACAATGAGCAGTTCTTC; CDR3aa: CASSQSFSGSSYNEQFF
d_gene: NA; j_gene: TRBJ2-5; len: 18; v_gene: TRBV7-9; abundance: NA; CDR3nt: TGTGCCAGCATTCGGATAGGAGGGTCACCAGGACATGGGGAGACCCAGTACTTC; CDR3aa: CASIRIGGSPGHGETQYF
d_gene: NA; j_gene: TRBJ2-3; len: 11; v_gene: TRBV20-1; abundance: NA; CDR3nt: TGCAGTGCTTTACGGGGGGATACGCAGTATTTT; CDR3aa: CSALRGDTQYF
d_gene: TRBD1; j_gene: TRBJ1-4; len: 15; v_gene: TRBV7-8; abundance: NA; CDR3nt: TGTGCCAGCAGCCGTAAACAGGGGGCGGGTGAAAAACTGTTTTTT; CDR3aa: CASSRKQGAGEKLFF
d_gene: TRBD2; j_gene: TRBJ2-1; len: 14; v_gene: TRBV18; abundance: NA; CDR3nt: TGTGCCAGCTCACCACTGCGGGAGGGGGATGAGCAGTTCTTC; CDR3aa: CASSPLREGDEQFF
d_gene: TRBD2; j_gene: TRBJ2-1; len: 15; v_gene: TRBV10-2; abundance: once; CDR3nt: TGCGCCAGCAGTGAGCCCTCGGGGGGAGTGGGTGAGCAGTTCTTC; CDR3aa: CASSEPSGGVGEQFF
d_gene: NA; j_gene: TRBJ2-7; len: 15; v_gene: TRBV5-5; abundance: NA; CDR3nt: TGTGCCAGCAGCCCCCGCGGTAGCGCATCCTACGAGCAGTACTTC; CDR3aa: CASSPRGSASYEQYF
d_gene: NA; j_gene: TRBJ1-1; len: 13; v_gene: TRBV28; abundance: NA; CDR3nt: TGTGCCAGCATCAGGGGAGGGAACACTGAAGCTTTCTTT; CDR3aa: CASIRGGNTEAFF
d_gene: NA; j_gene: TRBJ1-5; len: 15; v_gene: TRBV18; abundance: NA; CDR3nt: TGTGCCAGCTCACAGGACAAAAATAGCAATCAGCCCCAGCATTTT; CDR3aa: CASSQDKNSNQPQHF
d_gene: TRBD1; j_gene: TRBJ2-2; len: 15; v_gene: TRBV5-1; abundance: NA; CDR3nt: TGCGCCAGCAGCTTGAATAGACAGGGGGCCGGGGAGCTGTTTTTT; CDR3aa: CASSLNRQGAGELFF
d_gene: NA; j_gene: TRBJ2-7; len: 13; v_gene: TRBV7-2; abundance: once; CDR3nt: TGTGCCAGCAGCTTAGCAGACTCCTACGAGCAGTACTTC; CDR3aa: CASSLADSYEQYF
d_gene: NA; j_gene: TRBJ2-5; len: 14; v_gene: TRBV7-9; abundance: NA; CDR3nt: TGTGCCAGCAGCTTAGGGACCCTCGGAGAGACCCAGTACTTC; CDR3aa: CASSLGTLGETQYF
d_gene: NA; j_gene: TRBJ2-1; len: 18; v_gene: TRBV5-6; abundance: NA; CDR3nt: TGTGCCAGCAGCCCGGTCGAGGGGGGAAAGGGGACACACAATGAGCAGTTCTTC; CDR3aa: CASSPVEGGKGTHNEQFF
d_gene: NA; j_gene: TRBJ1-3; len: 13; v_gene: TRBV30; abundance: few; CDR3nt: TGTGCCTGGAGTGTCGGCCGGGGAAACACCATATATTTT; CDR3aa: CAWSVGRGNTIYF
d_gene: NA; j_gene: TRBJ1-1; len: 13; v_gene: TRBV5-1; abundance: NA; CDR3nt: TGCGCCAGCAGTAGACAGGAGATCTCTGAAGCTTTCTTT; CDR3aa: CASSRQEISEAFF
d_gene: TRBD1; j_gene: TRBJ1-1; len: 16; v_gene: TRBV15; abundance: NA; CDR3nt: TGTGCCACCAGCCGAGACGACAGGGGGAGGATCACTGAAGCTTTCTTT; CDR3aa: CATSRDDRGRITEAFF
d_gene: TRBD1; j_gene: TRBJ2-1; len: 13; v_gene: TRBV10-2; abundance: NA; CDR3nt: TGCGCCAGCCACAGGGGCCCGGGTAATGAGCAGTTCTTC; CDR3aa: CASHRGPGNEQFF
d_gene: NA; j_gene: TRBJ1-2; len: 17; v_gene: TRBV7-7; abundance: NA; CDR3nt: TGTGCCAGCAGGCAGAATACGCCGTCAGGGACGAGGAGGGGCTACACCTTC; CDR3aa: CASRQNTPSGTRRGYTF
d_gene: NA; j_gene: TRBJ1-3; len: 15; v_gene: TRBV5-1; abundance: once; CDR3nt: TGCGCCAGCAGCTTGTGGGCAGGAGGAGGAAACACCATATATTTT; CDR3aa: CASSLWAGGGNTIYF
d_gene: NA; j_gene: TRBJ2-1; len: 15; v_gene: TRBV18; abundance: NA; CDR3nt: TGTGCCAGCTCACCACGGACATCAGACCACAATGAGCAGTTCTTC; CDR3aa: CASSPRTSDHNEQFF
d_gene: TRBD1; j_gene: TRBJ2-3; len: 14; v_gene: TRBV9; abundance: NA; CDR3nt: TGTGCCAGCAGCGTACTGGACAGGGAAGATACGCAGTATTTT; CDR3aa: CASSVLDREDTQYF
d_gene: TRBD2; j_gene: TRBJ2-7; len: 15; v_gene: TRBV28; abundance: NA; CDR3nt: TGTGCCAGCAGACAATCTAGCGGTGAGGCCTACGAGCAGTACTTC; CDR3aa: CASRQSSGEAYEQYF
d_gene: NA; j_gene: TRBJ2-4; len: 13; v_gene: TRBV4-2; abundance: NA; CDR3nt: TGTGCCAGCAGCCAAGAACAGGAGTTCATTCAGTACTTC; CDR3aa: CASSQEQEFIQYF
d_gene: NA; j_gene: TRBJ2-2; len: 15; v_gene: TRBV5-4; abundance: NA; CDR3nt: TGTGCCAGCAGCTTAAGGCGGGGGAACACCGGGGAGCTGTTTTTT; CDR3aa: CASSLRRGNTGELFF
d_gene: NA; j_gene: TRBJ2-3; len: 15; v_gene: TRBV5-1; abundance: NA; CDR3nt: TGCGCCAGCAGCTTGGTGGAGGGCGAGGGGGATACGCAGTATTTT; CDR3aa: CASSLVEGEGDTQYF
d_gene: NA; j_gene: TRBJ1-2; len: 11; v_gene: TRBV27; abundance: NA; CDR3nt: TGTGCCAGCAGGGATAACTATGGCTACACCTTC; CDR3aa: CASRDNYGYTF
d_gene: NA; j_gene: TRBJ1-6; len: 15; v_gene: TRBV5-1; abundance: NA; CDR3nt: TGCGCCAGCAGCTTGTACGGGAGCGGGAATTCACCCCTCCACTTT; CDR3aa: CASSLYGSGNSPLHF
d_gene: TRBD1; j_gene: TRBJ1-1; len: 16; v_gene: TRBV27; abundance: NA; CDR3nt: TGTGCCAGCAGTTCCCACAGGGGGACGACGAACACTGAAGCTTTCTTT; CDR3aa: CASSSHRGTTNTEAFF
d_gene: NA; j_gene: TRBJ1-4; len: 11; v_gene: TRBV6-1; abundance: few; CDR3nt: TGTGCCAGCAGCCGGACTGAAAAACTGTTTTTT; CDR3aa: CASSRTEKLFF
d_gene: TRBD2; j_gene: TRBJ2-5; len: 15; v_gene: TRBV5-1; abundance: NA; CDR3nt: TGCGCCAGCAGCCCCCATGGACTAGCGGAAGAGACCCAGTACTTC; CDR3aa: CASSPHGLAEETQYF
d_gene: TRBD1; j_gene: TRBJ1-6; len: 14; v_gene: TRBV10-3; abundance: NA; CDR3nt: TGTGCCATCAGGGGACAGGTGTATAATTCACCCCTCCACTTT; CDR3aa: CAIRGQVYNSPLHF
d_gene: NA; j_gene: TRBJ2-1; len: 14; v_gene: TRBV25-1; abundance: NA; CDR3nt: TGTGCCAGCAGTGAGACGGAGACCTACAATGAGCAGTTCTTC; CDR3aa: CASSETETYNEQFF
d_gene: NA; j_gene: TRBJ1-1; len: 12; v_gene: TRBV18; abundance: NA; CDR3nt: TGTGCCAGCTCACCCGCTATGGGTGAAGCTTTCTTT; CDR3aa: CASSPAMGEAFF
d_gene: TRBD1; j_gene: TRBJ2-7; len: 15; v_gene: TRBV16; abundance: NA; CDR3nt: TGTGCCAGCAGCCCTCGGGGACAGAGACCCTACGAGCAGTACTTC; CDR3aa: CASSPRGQRPYEQYF
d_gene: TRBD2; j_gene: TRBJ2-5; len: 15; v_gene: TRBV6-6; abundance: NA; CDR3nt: TGTGCCAGCAGTTACTCGGGCAGGGAGGGAGAGACCCAGTACTTC; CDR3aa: CASSYSGREGETQYF
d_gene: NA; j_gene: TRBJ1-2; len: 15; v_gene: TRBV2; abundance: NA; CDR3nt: TGTGCCAGCAGGAAAGACGCGGGGGGCGGCTATGGCTACACCTTC; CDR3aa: CASRKDAGGGYGYTF
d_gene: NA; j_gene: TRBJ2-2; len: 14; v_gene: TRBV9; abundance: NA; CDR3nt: TGTGCCAGCAGCGTAGCCCCCGGGGCCGGGGAGCTGTTTTTT; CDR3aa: CASSVAPGAGELFF
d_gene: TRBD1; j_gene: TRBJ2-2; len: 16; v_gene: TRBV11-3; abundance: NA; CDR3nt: TGTGCCAGCAGCTTAGGTTTGGGGACAGCCACCGGGGAGCTGTTTTTT; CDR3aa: CASSLGLGTATGELFF
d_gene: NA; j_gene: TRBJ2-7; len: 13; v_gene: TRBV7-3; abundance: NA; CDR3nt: TGTGCCAGCAGTTACCGGGGGACGGGAGAGCAGTACTTC; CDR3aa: CASSYRGTGEQYF
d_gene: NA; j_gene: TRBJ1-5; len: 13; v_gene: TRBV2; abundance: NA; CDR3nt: TGTGCCAGCAGTTTACAGGGTAGTCAGCCCCAGCATTTT; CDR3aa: CASSLQGSQPQHF
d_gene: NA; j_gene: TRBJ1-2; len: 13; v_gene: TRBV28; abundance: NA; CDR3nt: TGTGCCAGCAGACCGGGACGACTCTATGGCTACACCTTC; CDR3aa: CASRPGRLYGYTF
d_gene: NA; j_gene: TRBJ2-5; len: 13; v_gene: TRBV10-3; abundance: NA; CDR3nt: TGTGCCATCAGGCAGGGGAGGCAAGAGACCCAGTACTTC; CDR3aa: CAIRQGRQETQYF
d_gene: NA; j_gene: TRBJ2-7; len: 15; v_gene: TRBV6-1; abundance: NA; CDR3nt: TGTGCCAGCACCCCCCCAGGGGGGCGCTTGTACGAGCAGTACTTC; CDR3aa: CASTPPGGRLYEQYF
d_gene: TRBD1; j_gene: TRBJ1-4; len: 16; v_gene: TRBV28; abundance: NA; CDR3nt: TGTGCCAGCAGTTCCACTTACAGGGGCGGACGTGAAAAACTGTTTTTT; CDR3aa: CASSSTYRGGREKLFF